Shown below are 15 T cell receptor beta chains from a single sample sequenced in a study of blood T cell repertoires in COVID-19. Assay used: immunoSEQ multiplex PCR; TCRdb lists only in-frame clones, some missing. This sample has a few hundred thousand clones, with roughly 84% found just once. The sequenced sample was PBMCs or T cells enriched from blood (not recorded which). These receptors were collected from a woman under 40 who had recovered from COVID-19.

V gene TRBV2 combines with J gene TRBJ1-6; 9 nucleotides match TRBD1. This CDR3 has 15 amino acids. Trimming removed 2 bases from V and 7 bases from J; junction bases left unmatched: 3. CDR1 and CDR2 (germline): SNHLY, FYNNEI. The CDR3 sequence: CASSELGQGNSPLHF. CDR3 coding DNA: TGTGCCAGCAGTGAACTGGGACAGGGAAATTCACCCCTCCACTTT.

This chain links TRBV9 with TRBJ1-3; a possible D gene is TRBD1 (5 bases). V was clipped by 3 bases and J by 4 bases, with 17 bases between them. This CDR3 has 16 amino acids. Looked up from germline, CDR1 is SGDLS and CDR2 is YYNGEE. CDR3 in amino acids: CASSARVGGTGNTIYF. Here the CDR3 DNA reads TGTGCCAGCAGCGCCCGAGTTGGGGGGACCGGAAACACCATATATTTT.

The chain employs TRBV4-1 and TRBJ1-6; D is perhaps TRBD1 (5 bases). The CDR3 covers 17 residues. Germline V CDR1 and CDR2: MGHRA, YSYEKL. Trimming removed 0 bases from V and 5 bases from J, with 14 bases in between. The CDR3 loop is CASSQDISPGNNSPLHF. In DNA, the CDR3 is TGCGCCAGCAGCCAAGATATCTCCCCAGGGAATAATTCACCCCTCCACTTT.

This clone was found once. The chain carries TRBV3-1 (or the pseudogene TRBV3-2) and TRBJ1-5; 7 bases are a match to TRBD1. In germline, CDR1 is LGHDT, CDR2 YNNKEL (reference sequence). The V and J ends lost 4 bases and 3 bases, in that order; junction bases with no gene match: 6. The CDR3 consists of 15 residues. CDR3 nucleotide sequence: TGTGCCAGCAGCCGCCAGGGGGACGCCAATCAGCCCCAGCATTTT. As protein: CASSRQGDANQPQHF.

This rearrangement joins TRBV4-3 to TRBJ2-7; 8 bases map to TRBD1. Unmatched junction bases numbered 8, after V lost 4 bases and J lost 3 bases. The CDR3 consists of 15 residues. CDR1 and CDR2 (germline): LGHNA, YSLEER. CDR3 in amino acids: CASSRGEDRVYEQYF. The CDR3 nucleotides read TGCGCCAGCAGCCGGGGGGAGGACAGGGTCTACGAGCAGTACTTC.

This sequence joins TRBV28 and TRBJ1-5, with TRBD1 matching 7 bases. CDR3 length: 19 amino acids. V was clipped by 3 bases and J by 0 bases; unmatched bases: 14. Per germline, CDR1 MDHEN and CDR2 SYDVKM. CDR3 coding DNA: TGTGCCAGCAGTTTTCCGGTGGGGGACAGACATTATAGCAATCAGCCCCAGCATTTT. Its translation: CASSFPVGDRHYSNQPQHF. Combining the CDR3 with reference TRBV28 and TRBJ1-5 gives the whole variable domain DVKVTQSSRYLVKRTGEKVFLECVQDMDHENMFWYRQDPGLGLRLIYFSYDVKMKEKGDIPEGYSVSREKKERFSLILESASTNQTSMYLCASSFPVGDRHYSNQPQHFGDGTRLSIL.

The chain uses TRBV18 and TRBJ2-7; 7 nucleotides align to TRBD1. Germline trimming cut 5 bases from V and 2 bases from J; bases unmatched to any gene: 12. Germline CDR1 is KGHSH and CDR2 is LQKENI. This CDR3 contains 16 residues. DNA for the CDR3: TGTGCCAGCTCAGAAAATTCCAGGGGGTTCACCTACGAGCAGTACTTC. Encoded protein: CASSENSRGFTYEQYF.

CDR3 protein: CASTLELTGMNTEAFF. In DNA form, the CDR3 reads TGTGCCAGCACCCTAGAACTAACAGGGATGAACACTGAAGCTTTCTTT. The rearrangement uses TRBV7-6 and TRBJ1-1, with D maybe TRBD1 (6 bases). Germline loops: CDR1 SGHVS, CDR2 FNYEAQ. V lost 7 bases, J lost 0 bases, and 18 bases lay in between. The CDR3 contains 16 residues.

The chain combines TRBV11-2 with TRBJ1-5, with 10 bases aligning to TRBD1. V shed 1 base and J 6 bases; nucleotides not matched to a gene: 6. Germline CDR1 is SGHAT and CDR2 is FQNNGV. This CDR3 spans 16 amino acids. CDR3 residues: CASSLGDRGSGQPQHF. For the CDR3, the DNA is TGTGCCAGCAGCTTAGGGGACAGGGGTTCCGGTCAGCCCCAGCATTTT. The variable domain in full, with the rest retrieved from reference TRBV11-2 and TRBJ1-5, is EAGVAQSPRYKIIEKRQSVAFWCNPISGHATLYWYQQILGQGPKLLIQFQNNGVVDDSQLPKDRFSAERLKGVDSTLKIQPAKLEDSAVYLCASSLGDRGSGQPQHFGDGTRLSIL.

The chain links TRBV4-3 to TRBJ1-3; D remains unclear. This CDR3 is built from 13 residues. Germline V gives CDR1 LGHNA, CDR2 YSLEER. Between the trimmed V and J ends, which lost 3 bases and 2 bases, there was a span of 5 bases. CDR3 in amino acids: CASSHRTGNTIYF. The CDR3 coding sequence is TGCGCCAGCAGCCACCGTACTGGAAACACCATATATTTT.

V and J are TRBV30 and TRBJ2-3, with D unresolved. The CDR3 totals 14 residues. Trimming stripped 0 bases from V and 1 base from J, with 8 bases between. Germline-derived CDR1 and CDR2 are GTSNPN and SVGIG (reference sequence). CDR3 in amino acids: CAWSVLPGTDTQYF. The DNA for the CDR3 is TGTGCCTGGAGTGTATTACCAGGCACAGATACGCAGTATTTT.

The count of this clone is one. The V gene is TRBV6-5, the J gene TRBJ2-2; the D gene is possibly TRBD1 (6 bases). CDR1 is MNHEY and CDR2 is SVGAGI in the germline V gene. V lost 5 bases and J lost 6, with 10 bases in between. The CDR3 length is 13 residues. Here the CDR3 DNA reads TGTGCCAGCAGTACAGGGTTCGCCGGGGAGCTGTTTTTT. Its protein is CASSTGFAGELFF.

This clone was observed a single time. The V gene is TRBV7-2, the J gene TRBJ2-5, with TRBD2 matching over 13 bases. This CDR3 has 15 residues. CDR1 and CDR2 (germline): SGHTA, FQGNSA. V shed 3 bases and J 5 bases; nucleotides not matched to a gene: 3. The CDR3 region has the DNA TGTGCCAGCAGCTTGACTAGCGGGGGGTGGGAGACCCAGTACTTC. Protein product: CASSLTSGGWETQYF.

The chain has TRBV27 and TRBJ1-2; D may be TRBD1 (5 bases). Germline CDR1 is MNHEY and CDR2 is SMNVEV (reference sequence). The CDR3 covers 14 residues. The V end lost 6 bases, the J end lost 8 bases, and 19 bases lay between the germline ends. CDR3 nucleotides: TGTGCCAGCAGGTTCCGGCAGGGCCAGGGAGGCTACACCTTC. This codes for CASRFRQGQGGYTF.

The chain couples TRBV5-6 to TRBJ2-5; D not resolved. V shed 0 bases and J shed 1 base, with 13 bases lying between them. CDR1 SGHDT and CDR2 YYEEEE come from the germline V gene. The CDR3 is made up of 16 amino acids. The CDR3 loop is CASSLAAGPSQETQYF. CDR3 nucleotide sequence: TGTGCCAGCAGCTTGGCGGCAGGCCCGAGCCAAGAGACCCAGTACTTC.